Following are 20 T cell receptor beta chains from one sample sequenced in a study of blood T cells in healthy people across ages. Alongside a J-beta primer mix, a sample-barcoded 5' primer served in a second PCR lasting 7 to 11 cycles. TCRdb analysed the 5' RACE reads with MiXCR anew, one entry per CDR3 protein. Here the sample spans around 780,000 distinct CDR3 sequences, roughly 26% being singletons. Another study also made use of these data, one on T cells of mothers and their children.

Source material: blood. Every receptor here comes from a boy younger than 18 in good health.

This clonotype was counted only a few times. The chain uses TRBV5-4 and TRBJ2-4; D uncertain. The CDR3 runs to 14 residues. CDR1 is SGHNT, CDR2 YYREEE, per germline (reference sequence). Trimming took off 4 bases at V and 8 bases at J, with 16 bases between the two ends. As DNA, the CDR3 is TGTGCCAGCAGCCCCGGGCCCTTGATTGACATTCAGTACTTC. This gives the protein CASSPGPLIDIQYF.

This chain links TRBV29-1 with TRBJ2-4; tentative D call: TRBD1 (5 bases). This CDR3 is built from 14 residues. Germline V gives CDR1 SQVTM, CDR2 ANQGSEA. Deletions cut 1 base from V and 8 bases from J, with 15 bases between. The CDR3 loop is CSVEVGSRVDIQYF. The CDR3 bases are TGCAGCGTTGAAGTAGGAAGCAGGGTGGACATTCAGTACTTC.

This chain links TRBV27 with TRBJ2-7, with a tentative D call TRBD1 (5 bases). In germline, CDR1 is MNHEY, CDR2 SMNVEV (reference sequence). V lost 3 bases and J 3 bases, leaving 9 bases between the germline ends. CDR3 length: 13 amino acids. CDR3 sequence: CASSFQGNYEQYF. The CDR3 DNA reads as TGTGCCAGCAGTTTTCAGGGAAACTACGAGCAGTACTTC.

This clonotype was detected a few times. The chain recombines TRBV2 with TRBJ2-1, with D possibly being TRBD1 (6 bases). The J call could be wrong; TRBJ2-7 is a better fit for the DNA end. The CDR3 has 15 residues. Germline V gene lookup returns CDR1 SNHLY and CDR2 FYNNEI. CDR3 DNA: TGTGCCAGCAGTGAAGTCCCAGGGGAGAACAGCGAGCAGTACTTC. Amino acids: CASSEVPGENSEQYF.

In its sample, this clonotype was seen many times. The chain joins TRBV6-5 to TRBJ2-5; D may correspond to TRBD1 or TRBD2 (5 bases each). The CDR3 length is 15 residues. The V gene's germline CDR1 is MNHEY and CDR2 SVGAGI. V dropped 7 bases and J dropped 7 bases, with 22 bases sitting between them. CDR3: CASTTTVGEAATQYF. In DNA, the CDR3 is TGTGCCAGCACTACTACGGTGGGGGAAGCAGCGACCCAGTACTTC.

The chain recombines TRBV12-3 or TRBV12-4 with TRBJ2-4; TRBD2 aligns across 8 bases. CDR3 length equals 13 residues. V lost 6 bases, J lost 8 bases, and 6 bases stayed unmatched. For the CDR3, the DNA is TGTGCCAGCAGCCACCTCGGGGGGGACATTCAGTACTTC. The encoded protein is CASSHLGGDIQYF.

The chain joins TRBV6-5 to TRBJ1-6; no clear D. V was shortened by 5 bases and J by 4 bases, with 6 bases between the two germline ends. This CDR3 contains 13 residues. In germline, CDR1 is MNHEY, CDR2 SVGAGI. The CDR3 bases are TGTGCCAGCAGTCGTAGTTATAATTCACCCCTCCACTTT. It codes for CASSRSYNSPLHF.

This clonotype was seen a few times. CDR3 in DNA: TGCGCCAGCAGCTTCGCCGGGGAGGGGACCGGGGAGCTGTTTTTT. Protein product: CASSFAGEGTGELFF. The genes are TRBV5-1 and TRBJ2-2; 7 nucleotides match TRBD2. The CDR3 covers 15 residues. V was clipped by 2 bases and J by 5 bases; unmatched bases: 6. CDR1 and CDR2 (germline): SGHRS, YFSETQ.

As to this clonotype: The conserved phenylalanine or tryptophan is not found at the CDR3 terminus, so this likely reflects a read error. The V call is TRBV12-3 or TRBV12-4, the J call TRBJ2-3, with no clear D. The CDR3 sequence is 11 residues long. V was trimmed by 9 bases and J by 3 bases, leaving 7 bases between them. This CDR3 is CARGSTDTQYS. The CDR3 DNA is TGTGCCAGAGGTTCGACAGATACGCAGTATTCT.

The CDR3 loop reads CASSFRLAENYEQYF. In nucleotides, the CDR3 is TGTGCCAGCAGTTTCCGGCTAGCGGAAAACTACGAGCAGTACTTC. This chain links TRBV4-2 with TRBJ2-7; 7 bases map to TRBD2. The CDR3 is 15 residues long. Germline values: CDR1 LGHNA, CDR2 YNFKEQ. V lost 6 bases to trimming and J lost 3 bases; unmatched junction nucleotides: 11.

This chain links TRBV7-2 with TRBJ1-1, with D unclear. V lost 1 base, J lost 3 bases, and 12 bases lay in between. Germline CDR1 SGHTA, CDR2 FQGNSA. The CDR3 runs to 15 residues. In DNA, the CDR3 is TGTGCCAGCAGCTTAGTTTGGGTTGTGGACACTGAAGCTTTCTTT. This codes for CASSLVWVVDTEAFF.

This clonotype has a handful of counts. This sequence joins TRBV5-1 and TRBJ2-1; possibly TRBD2 for D (6 bases). The tail of the sequence fits TRBJ2-7 better, so the J call may be wrong. The CDR3 is 15 amino acids. Germline V CDR1 and CDR2: SGHRS, YFSETQ. The CDR3 bases are TGCGCCAGCAGGACTGGAGGGGTCAACTCCTACGAGCAGTACTTC. It specifies CASRTGGVNSYEQYF.

This clonotype occurred a few times. V usage is TRBV4-1 and J usage is TRBJ1-3; the match to TRBD1 covers 10 bases. CDR3 size: 17 residues. Germline lookup yields CDR1 MGHRA and CDR2 YSYEKL. V trimming: 0 bases; J trimming: 3 bases; junction bases outside the gene matches: 5. The CDR3 is CASSQDAGTGVGNTIYF. CDR3 bases: TGCGCCAGCAGCCAAGATGCCGGGACAGGGGTTGGAAACACCATATATTTT.

Points on this clonotype: The junction does not match germline at one end; this may be a read error. The rearrangement joins TRBV28 to TRBJ2-5, with TRBD1 identical over 10 bases. The J call may be in error: the DNA end matches TRBJ2-7 better. The CDR3 sequence is 13 residues long. Germline V gene sequence: CDR1 MDHEN, CDR2 SYDVKM. The CDR3 nucleotides read TGCGCCAGTCGACAGGGGGCGGAGTACGAGCAGTACTTC. It translates to CASRQGAEYEQYF.

The chain links TRBV6-1 to TRBJ2-1; the match to TRBD2 covers 10 bases. The germline V gene encodes CDR1 MNHNS and CDR2 SASEGT. The V gene end was trimmed by 4 bases and the J gene end by 4 bases; junction bases not matched to a gene: 4. There are 15 residues in the CDR3. The CDR3 bases are TGTGCCAGCAGTGGAACACTAGCGGGGTACAATGAGCAGTTCTTC. It encodes CASSGTLAGYNEQFF.

This chain connects TRBV3-1 to TRBJ2-7, with 9 positions matching TRBD2. The CDR3 sequence is 14 residues long. CDR1 and CDR2 from the germline V gene are LGHDT and YNNKEL (reference sequence). V shed 1 base, J shed 3 bases, and the junction held 1 base outside the gene matches. CDR3 residues: CASSQGLADYEQYF. CDR3 DNA sequence: TGTGCCAGCAGCCAAGGACTAGCGGACTACGAGCAGTACTTC.

This clonotype was counted a few times. CDR3 sequence reads: CASRKTGLDEKLFF. The CDR3 nucleotides read TGTGCCAGCAGGAAGACAGGGCTGGATGAAAAACTGTTTTTT. The gene calls are TRBV27 and TRBJ1-4; TRBD1 agrees at 7 bases. There are 14 residues in the CDR3. From germline, CDR1 is MNHEY and CDR2 SMNVEV (reference sequence). J lost 6 bases, V lost 6 bases, and 7 bases had no gene match.

This clonotype has just a few counts. The V and J genes are TRBV20-1 and TRBJ1-4; 12 nucleotides line up with TRBD1. Per germline, CDR1 DFQATT and CDR2 SNEGSKA (reference sequence). With 1 base clipped from V and 10 bases from J, the junction kept 13 bases outside the gene matches. The CDR3 consists of 17 residues. The DNA of the CDR3 is TGCAGTGCTAGAGGCCCCGTCGCGGGACAGGGGGCCGGAAAACTGTTTTTT. This gives the protein CSARGPVAGQGAGKLFF.

In this sample, this clonotype turned up a few times. The CDR3 coding sequence is TGCGCCAGCAGCTTGTCTAGCGGGGCCTCGGGGGAGACCCAGTACTTC. It encodes CASSLSSGASGETQYF. The chain recombines TRBV5-1 with TRBJ2-5; 9 bases are a match to TRBD2. Germline CDR1 and CDR2: SGHRS and YFSETQ. The CDR3 spans 16 residues. V lost 1 base to trimming and J lost 5 bases; unmatched junction nucleotides: 9.

The CDR3 sequence is CSVDPSDSATQYF. In DNA, the CDR3 is TGCAGCGTTGACCCATCCGACAGCGCTACGCAGTATTTT. The rearrangement uses TRBV29-1 and TRBJ2-3, with D maybe TRBD1 (5 bases). The CDR3 contains 13 residues. The germline gives CDR1 SQVTM, CDR2 ANQGSEA. The ends were cut back, 3 bases at V and 8 bases at J, with 15 bases in the middle.